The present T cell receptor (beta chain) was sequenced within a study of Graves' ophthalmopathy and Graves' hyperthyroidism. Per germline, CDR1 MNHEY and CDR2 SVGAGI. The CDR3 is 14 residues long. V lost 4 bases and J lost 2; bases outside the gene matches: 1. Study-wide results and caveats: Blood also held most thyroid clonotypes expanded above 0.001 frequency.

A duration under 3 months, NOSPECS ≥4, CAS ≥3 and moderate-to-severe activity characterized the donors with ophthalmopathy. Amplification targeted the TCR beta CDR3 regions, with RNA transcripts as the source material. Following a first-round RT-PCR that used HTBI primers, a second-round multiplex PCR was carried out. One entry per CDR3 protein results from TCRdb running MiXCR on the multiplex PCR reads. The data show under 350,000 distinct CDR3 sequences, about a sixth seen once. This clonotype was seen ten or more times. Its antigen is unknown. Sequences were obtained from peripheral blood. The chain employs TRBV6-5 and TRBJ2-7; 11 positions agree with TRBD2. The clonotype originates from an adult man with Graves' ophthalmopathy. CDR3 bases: TGTGCCAGCAGTTCTAGCGGGAGGACCTACGAGCAGTACTTC. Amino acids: CASSSSGRTYEQYF.